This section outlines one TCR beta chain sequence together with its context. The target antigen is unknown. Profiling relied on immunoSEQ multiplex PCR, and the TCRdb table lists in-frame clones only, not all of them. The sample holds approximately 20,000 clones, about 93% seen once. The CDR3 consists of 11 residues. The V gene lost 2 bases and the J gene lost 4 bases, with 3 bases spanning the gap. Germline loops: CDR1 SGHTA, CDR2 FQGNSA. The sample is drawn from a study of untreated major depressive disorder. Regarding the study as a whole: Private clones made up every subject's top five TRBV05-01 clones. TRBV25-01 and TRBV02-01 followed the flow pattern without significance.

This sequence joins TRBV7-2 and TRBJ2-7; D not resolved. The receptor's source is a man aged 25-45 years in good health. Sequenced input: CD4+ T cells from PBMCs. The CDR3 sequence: CASSLMYEQYF. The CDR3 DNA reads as TGTGCCAGCAGCTTAATGTACGAGCAGTACTTC. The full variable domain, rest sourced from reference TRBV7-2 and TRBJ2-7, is GAGVSQSPSNKVTEKGKDVELRCDPISGHTALYWYRQSLGQGLEFLIYFQGNSAPDKSGLPSDRFSAERTGGSVSTLTIQRTQQEDSAVYLCASSLMYEQYFGPGTRLTVT.